This T cell receptor (beta chain) was found in a study of T-cell memory formation after mild COVID-19. Study in general: TCR clusters were largely donor specific. Study-level findings and limits: Later expanders leaned toward CD4+, whereas clones contracting from day 15 to 85 were balanced CD4/CD8. Of the contracting clones, CD4+ ones lay mainly in CM and EM, and CD8+ ones in EMRA.

Per germline, CDR1 SGDLS and CDR2 YYNGEE. Trimming removed 0 bases at V and 0 bases at J, with 8 bases between. CDR3 length equals 15 residues. The TCR alpha and TCR beta cDNA libraries, bearing sample barcodes and UMIs, were generated by 5'RACE using constant-segment primers. MiXCR was run by TCRdb on the 5' RACE reads, yielding one entry per CDR3 protein. Of about 190,000 distinct CDR3 sequences listed, approximately 16% are singletons. In this sample, this clonotype turned up a few times. The target antigen is unknown. V gene TRBV9 combines with J gene TRBJ2-3; D unclear. This TCR derives from an adult woman who had mild COVID-19 (a few samples of this study predate the infection). Cell type and time point are not known. The sample taken for sequencing was PBMCs or a T cell subset sorted from them (not recorded which). CDR3: CASSVDGGSTDTQYF. The CDR3 DNA sequence: TGTGCCAGCAGCGTAGACGGTGGGAGCACAGATACGCAGTATTTT.